The clone carrying this T cell receptor (beta chain) appeared a few times. Its antigen is unknown. cDNA synthesis used the whole RNA isolate, giving expressed TCRB sequences. Samples of naive, central memory and regulatory T cells yielded a mean of around 3.7 million reads. Method: immunoSEQ multiplex PCR; TCRdb's copy keeps in-frame clones and lacks some. This repertoire shows roughly 290,000 clones, about 7.8% found once; its top ten account for approximately 0.99%. CDR1 and CDR2 (germline): SGHTA, FQGNSA. The CDR3 has 16 amino acids. V lost 0 bases, J lost 10 bases, and 16 bases lay in between. The sample belongs to a study of beta chain features in type 1 diabetes. Study-wide results and limits: Patients showed naive, central memory and Treg TCRB repertoires that appeared more similar than those of healthy donors.

This clonotype originated in a woman aged 18-35 years in good health. Material for sequencing was central memory CD4+ T cells from blood. V is TRBV7-2 and J is TRBJ1-6; no definite D call. CDR3 loop: CASSLALGTPGSPLHF. CDR3 sequence (DNA): TGTGCCAGCAGCTTAGCGCTCGGCACACCCGGGTCACCCCTCCACTTT.